The next 2 T cell receptor beta chains were all read from a single sample in a study of cytomegalovirus exposure and HLA in healthy donors. Amplification used 60 Vbeta primers and 13 Jbeta primers. This table comes from immunoSEQ multiplex PCR, and its TCRdb copy is limited to in-frame clones, with some not included. The repertoire holds 120,000 or so clones, with roughly 70% as singletons. Sequenced: PBMCs. The receptors originated from a man aged 40-49 years in good health and CMV-seropositive.

V usage is TRBV6-1 and J usage is TRBJ1-1; 7 bases match TRBD1. The CDR3 is 15 amino acids. V dropped 6 bases and J dropped 2; count of bases not matched to a gene: 9. The germline gives CDR1 MNHNS, CDR2 SASEGT. CDR3 in DNA: TGTGCCAGCAGGATACGGAGACAGGGTAACACTGAAGCTTTCTTT. Its translation is CASRIRRQGNTEAFF.

CDR3 protein: CASSTRTLENTEAFF. CDR3 bases: TGTGCCAGTAGTACTCGGACATTAGAGAACACTGAAGCTTTCTTT. The chain couples TRBV19 to TRBJ1-1, with TRBD1 as a possible D gene (5 bases). Germline loops: CDR1 LNHDA, CDR2 SQIVND (reference sequence). This CDR3 has 15 amino acids. V was cut by 4 bases and J by 1 base, with 13 bases left in between. The entire variable domain, with the rest obtained from reference TRBV19 and TRBJ1-1, is as follows: DGGITQSPKYLFRKEGQNVTLSCEQNLNHDAMYWYRQDPGQGLRLIYYSQIVNDFQKGDIAEGYSVSREKKESFPLTVTSAQKNPTAFYLCASSTRTLENTEAFFGQGTRLTVV.